This T cell receptor beta chain was profiled in a study of cytomegalovirus exposure and HLA in healthy donors. Details on this clone: Its specificity is unknown.

Study-wide findings and caveats: It was reported in a later analysis that an Asian-associated ancestry cluster showed fewer N-insertions than the approximately 690-donor mean.

60 Vbeta and 13 Jbeta primers were used in PCR. The table came from immunoSEQ multiplex PCR; TCRdb's copy has only in-frame clones and leaves some out. The table lists tens of thousands of clones, 79% of them singletons. Looked up from germline, CDR1 is SGHTA and CDR2 is FQGTGA. V lost 5 bases to trimming and J lost 0 bases, with 14 bases between them. CDR3 length: 16 amino acids. This receptor was taken from a woman in her twenties or thirties in good health and CMV-seronegative. The chain has TRBV7-3 and TRBJ2-1; perhaps TRBD2 as D (5 bases). Material: PBMCs. CDR3: CASSAPERSSYNEQFF. The CDR3 DNA is TGTGCCAGCAGCGCCCCAGAGCGGAGCTCCTACAATGAGCAGTTCTTC.